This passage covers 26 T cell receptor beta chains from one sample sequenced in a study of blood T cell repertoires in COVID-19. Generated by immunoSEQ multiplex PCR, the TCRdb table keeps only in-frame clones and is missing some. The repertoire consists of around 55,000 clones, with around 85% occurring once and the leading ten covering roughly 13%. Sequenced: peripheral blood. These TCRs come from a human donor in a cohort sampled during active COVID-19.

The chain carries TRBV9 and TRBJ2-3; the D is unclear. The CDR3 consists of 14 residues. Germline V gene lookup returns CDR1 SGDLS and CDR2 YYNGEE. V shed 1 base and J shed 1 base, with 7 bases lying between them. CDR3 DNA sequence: TGTGCCAGCAGCGTACAGGCAGGCACAGATACGCAGTATTTT. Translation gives CASSVQAGTDTQYF.

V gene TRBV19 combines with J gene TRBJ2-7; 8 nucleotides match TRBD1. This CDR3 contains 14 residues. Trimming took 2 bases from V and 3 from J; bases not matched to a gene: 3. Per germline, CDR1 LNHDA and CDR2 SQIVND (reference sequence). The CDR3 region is CASSISDRVYEQYF. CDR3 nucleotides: TGTGCCAGTAGTATATCGGACAGGGTCTACGAGCAGTACTTC.

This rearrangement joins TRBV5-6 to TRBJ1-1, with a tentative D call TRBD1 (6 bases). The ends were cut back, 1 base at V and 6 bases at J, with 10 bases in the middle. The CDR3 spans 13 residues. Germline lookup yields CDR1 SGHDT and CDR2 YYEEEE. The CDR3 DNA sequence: TGTGCCAGCAGCTTGAGGGGGTACCCTGAAGCTTTCTTT. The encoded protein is CASSLRGYPEAFF.

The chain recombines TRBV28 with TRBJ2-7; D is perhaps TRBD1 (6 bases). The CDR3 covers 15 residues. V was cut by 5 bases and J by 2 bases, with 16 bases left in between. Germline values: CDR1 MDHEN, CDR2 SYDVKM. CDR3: CASSLIGQWAYEQYF. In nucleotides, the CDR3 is TGTGCCAGCAGTCTTATCGGACAGTGGGCCTACGAGCAGTACTTC.

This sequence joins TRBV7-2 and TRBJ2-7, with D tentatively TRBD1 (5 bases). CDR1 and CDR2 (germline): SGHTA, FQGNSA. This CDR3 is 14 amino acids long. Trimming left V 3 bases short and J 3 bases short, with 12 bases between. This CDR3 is CASSLGLSRYEQYF. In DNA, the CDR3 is TGTGCCAGCAGCTTGGGGCTAAGTCGCTACGAGCAGTACTTC.

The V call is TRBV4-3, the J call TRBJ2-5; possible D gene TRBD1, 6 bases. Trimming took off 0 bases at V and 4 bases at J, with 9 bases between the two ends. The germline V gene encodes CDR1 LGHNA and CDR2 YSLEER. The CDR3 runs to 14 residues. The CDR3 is CASSQDQGLETQYF. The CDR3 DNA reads TGCGCCAGCAGCCAAGATCAGGGGTTAGAGACCCAGTACTTC.

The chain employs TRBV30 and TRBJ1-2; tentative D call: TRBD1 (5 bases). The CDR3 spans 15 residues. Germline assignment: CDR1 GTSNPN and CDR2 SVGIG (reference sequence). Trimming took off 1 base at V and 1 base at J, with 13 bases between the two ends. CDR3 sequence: CAWSGSGWFNYGYTF. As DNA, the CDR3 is TGTGCCTGGAGTGGGTCAGGGTGGTTTAACTATGGCTACACCTTC.

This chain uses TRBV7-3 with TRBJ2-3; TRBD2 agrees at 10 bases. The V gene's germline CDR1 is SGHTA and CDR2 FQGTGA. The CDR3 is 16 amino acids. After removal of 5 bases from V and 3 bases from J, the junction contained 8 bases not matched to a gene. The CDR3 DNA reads TGTGCCAGCAGCCTAGGACTAGCGGAAATTACAGATACGCAGTATTTT. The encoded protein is CASSLGLAEITDTQYF.

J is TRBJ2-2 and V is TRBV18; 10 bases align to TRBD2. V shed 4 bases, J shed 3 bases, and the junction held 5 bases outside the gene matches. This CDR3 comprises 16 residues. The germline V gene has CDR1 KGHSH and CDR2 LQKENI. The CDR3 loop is CASSQRAGGDTGELFF. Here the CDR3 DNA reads TGTGCCAGCTCACAACGAGCGGGAGGGGACACCGGGGAGCTGTTTTTT. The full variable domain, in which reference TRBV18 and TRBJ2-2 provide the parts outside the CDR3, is NAGVMQNPRHLVRRRGQEARLRCSPMKGHSHVYWYRQLPEEGLKFMVYLQKENIIDESGMPKERFSAEFPKEGPSILRIQQVVRGDSAAYFCASSQRAGGDTGELFFGEGSRLTVL.

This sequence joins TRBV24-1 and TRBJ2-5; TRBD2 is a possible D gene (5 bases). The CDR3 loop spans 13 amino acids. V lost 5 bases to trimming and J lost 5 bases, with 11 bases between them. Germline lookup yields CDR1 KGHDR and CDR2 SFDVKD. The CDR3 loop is CATSGRRGETQYF. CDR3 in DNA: TGTGCCACCAGTGGCAGGCGAGGGGAGACCCAGTACTTC.

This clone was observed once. The CDR3 nucleotides are TGTGCCAGCAGCTTAGGGACATCCTCCTACGAGCAGTACTTC. Protein product: CASSLGTSSYEQYF. The chain couples TRBV7-2 to TRBJ2-7; the D gene is possibly TRBD1 (5 bases). There are 14 residues in the CDR3. From germline, CDR1 is SGHTA and CDR2 FQGNSA. Trimming pared 1 base from V and 0 bases from J, leaving 7 bases between.

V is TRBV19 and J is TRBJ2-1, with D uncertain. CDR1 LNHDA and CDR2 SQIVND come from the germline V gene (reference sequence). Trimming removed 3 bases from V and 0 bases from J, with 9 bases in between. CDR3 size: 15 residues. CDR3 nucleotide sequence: TGTGCCAGTAGTATGTCGGGTGCCTCCTACAATGAGCAGTTCTTC. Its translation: CASSMSGASYNEQFF.

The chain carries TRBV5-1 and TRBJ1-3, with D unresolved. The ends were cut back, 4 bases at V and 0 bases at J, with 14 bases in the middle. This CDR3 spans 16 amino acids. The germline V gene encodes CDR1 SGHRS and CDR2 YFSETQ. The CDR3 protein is CASSASNPGSGNTIYF. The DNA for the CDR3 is TGCGCCAGCAGCGCATCAAACCCCGGCTCTGGAAACACCATATATTTT.

CDR3 residues: CASSLTAGSPEGAYNEQFF. Written as DNA, the CDR3 is TGTGCCAGCAGCCTCACGGCGGGGTCCCCGGAGGGTGCCTACAATGAGCAGTTCTTC. This chain joins TRBV4-2 and TRBJ2-1, with D maybe TRBD2 (6 bases). Germline values: CDR1 LGHNA, CDR2 YNFKEQ. V gave up 4 bases and J gave up 2 bases, with 24 bases separating them. CDR3 size: 19 residues.

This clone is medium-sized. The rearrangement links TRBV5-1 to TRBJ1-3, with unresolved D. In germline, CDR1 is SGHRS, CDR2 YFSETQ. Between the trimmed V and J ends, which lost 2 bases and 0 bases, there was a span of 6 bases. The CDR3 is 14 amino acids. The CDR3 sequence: CASSLASSGNTIYF. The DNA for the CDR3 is TGCGCCAGCAGCTTAGCTAGCTCTGGAAACACCATATATTTT.

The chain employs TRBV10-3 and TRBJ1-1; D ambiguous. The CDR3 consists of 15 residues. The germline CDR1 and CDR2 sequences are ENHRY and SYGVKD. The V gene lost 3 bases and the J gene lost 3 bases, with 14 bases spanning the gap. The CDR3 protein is CAISELQQRDTEAFF. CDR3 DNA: TGTGCCATCAGTGAACTACAGCAGCGGGACACTGAAGCTTTCTTT.

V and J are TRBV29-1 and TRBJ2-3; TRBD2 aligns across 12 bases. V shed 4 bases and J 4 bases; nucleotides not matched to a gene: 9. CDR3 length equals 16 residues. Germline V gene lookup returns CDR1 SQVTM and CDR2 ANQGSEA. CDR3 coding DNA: TGCAGCGTTGCACCTAGCGGGAGGGCCGGCTCAGATACGCAGTATTTT. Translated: CSVAPSGRAGSDTQYF.

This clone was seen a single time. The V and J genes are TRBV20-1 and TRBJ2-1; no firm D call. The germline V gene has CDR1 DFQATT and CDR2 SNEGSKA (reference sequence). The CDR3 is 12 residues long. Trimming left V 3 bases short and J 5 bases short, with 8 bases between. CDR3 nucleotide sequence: TGCAGTGCTAGTCTACAGAACAATGAGCAGTTCTTC. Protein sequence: CSASLQNNEQFF.

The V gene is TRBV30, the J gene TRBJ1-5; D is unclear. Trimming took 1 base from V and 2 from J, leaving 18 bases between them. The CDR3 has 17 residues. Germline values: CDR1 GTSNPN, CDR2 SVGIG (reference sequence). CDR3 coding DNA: TGTGCCTGGAGTGGTACGACGGGATATTTCGGCAATCAGCCCCAGCATTTT. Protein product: CAWSGTTGYFGNQPQHF.

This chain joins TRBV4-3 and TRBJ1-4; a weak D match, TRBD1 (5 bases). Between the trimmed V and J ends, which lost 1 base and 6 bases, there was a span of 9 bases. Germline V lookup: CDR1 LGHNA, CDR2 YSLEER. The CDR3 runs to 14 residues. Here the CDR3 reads CASSQGTPDEKLFF. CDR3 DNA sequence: TGCGCCAGCAGCCAAGGGACACCGGATGAAAAACTGTTTTTT.

The CDR3 sequence: CASSIHREETQYF. In DNA form, the CDR3 reads TGTGCCAGTAGTATACACAGGGAAGAGACCCAGTACTTC. This chain links TRBV19 with TRBJ2-5; TRBD1 might be the D (6 bases). Trimming took 2 bases from V and 3 from J, leaving 7 bases between them. Germline V gives CDR1 LNHDA, CDR2 SQIVND (reference sequence). The CDR3 loop spans 13 amino acids.

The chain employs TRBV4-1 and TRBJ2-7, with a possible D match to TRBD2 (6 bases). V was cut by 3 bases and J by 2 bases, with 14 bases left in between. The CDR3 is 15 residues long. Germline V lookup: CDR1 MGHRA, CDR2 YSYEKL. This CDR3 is CASSQDYRTTYEQYF. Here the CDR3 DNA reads TGCGCCAGCAGCCAGGACTACCGGACCACCTACGAGCAGTACTTC.

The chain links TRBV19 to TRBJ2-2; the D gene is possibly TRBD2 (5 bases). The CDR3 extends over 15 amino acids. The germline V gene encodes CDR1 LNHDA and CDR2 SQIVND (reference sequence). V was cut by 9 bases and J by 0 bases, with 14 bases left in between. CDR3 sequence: CASSYSATNTGELFF. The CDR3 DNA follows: TGTGCCAGCAGTTATAGCGCAACGAACACCGGGGAGCTGTTTTTT.

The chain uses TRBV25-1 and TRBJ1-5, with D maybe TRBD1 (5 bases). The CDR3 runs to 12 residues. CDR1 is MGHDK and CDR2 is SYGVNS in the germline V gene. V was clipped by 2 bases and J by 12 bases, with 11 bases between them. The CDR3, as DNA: TGTGCCAGCAGTGAACAAGTGGGGCACCAGCATTTT. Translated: CASSEQVGHQHF.

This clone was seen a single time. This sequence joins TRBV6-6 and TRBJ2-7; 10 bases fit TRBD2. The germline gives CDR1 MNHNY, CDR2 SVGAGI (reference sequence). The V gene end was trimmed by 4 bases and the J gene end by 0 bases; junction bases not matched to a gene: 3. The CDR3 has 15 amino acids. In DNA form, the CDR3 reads TGTGCCAGCAGTTGGAGCGGGAGGGGCTCCTACGAGCAGTACTTC. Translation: CASSWSGRGSYEQYF.

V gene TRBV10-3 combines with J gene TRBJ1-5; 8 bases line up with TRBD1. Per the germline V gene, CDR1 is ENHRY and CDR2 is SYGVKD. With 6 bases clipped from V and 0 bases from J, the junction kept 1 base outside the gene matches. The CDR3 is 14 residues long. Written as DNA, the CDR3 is TGTGCCATCAGGGGACAGGCTAGCAATCAGCCCCAGCATTTT. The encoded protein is CAIRGQASNQPQHF.